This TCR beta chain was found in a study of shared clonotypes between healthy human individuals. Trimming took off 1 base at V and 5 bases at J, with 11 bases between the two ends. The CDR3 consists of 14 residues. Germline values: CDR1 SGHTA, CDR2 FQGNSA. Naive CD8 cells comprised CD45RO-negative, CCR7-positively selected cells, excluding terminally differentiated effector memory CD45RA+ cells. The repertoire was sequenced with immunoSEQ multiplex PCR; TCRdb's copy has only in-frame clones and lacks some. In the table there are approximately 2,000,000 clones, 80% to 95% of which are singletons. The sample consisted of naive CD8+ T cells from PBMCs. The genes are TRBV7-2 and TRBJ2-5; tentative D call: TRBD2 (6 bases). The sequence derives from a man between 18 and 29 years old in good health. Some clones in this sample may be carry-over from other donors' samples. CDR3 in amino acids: CASSLGLVGETQYF. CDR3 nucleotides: TGTGCCAGCAGCTTAGGACTAGTGGGGGAGACCCAGTACTTC.